This TCR beta chain originates from a study of CD8+ T cells in alopecia areata. Study context: Treated patients swallowed 5 to 10 mg of oral tofacitinib twice daily. Study-level results: Only a single nonresponder existed, so baseline CD8+ expansion links stay unclear. Tofacitinib significantly decreased scalp clonality and expanded CD8+ clones among top 100.

As concerns this clone: Its antigen is not known.

As for treatment: oral pan-JAK inhibitor, 5-10 mg twice daily. V was shortened by 2 bases and J by 9 bases, with 11 bases between the two germline ends. The CDR3 runs 14 residues. In germline, CDR1 is MNHEY, CDR2 SMNVEV (reference sequence). cDNA serving as the sequencing template came from extracted, reverse transcribed RNA. The data were produced by immunoSEQ multiplex PCR, yet TCRdb's version contains in-frame clones alone and is incomplete. Of around 110,000 clones in the sample, 50% to 75% were seen once. This sequence originates from a human donor with alopecia areata. The chain couples TRBV27 to TRBJ1-6; TRBD1 might be the D (5 bases). Sample: CD8+ T cells sorted from blood, taken at week 24, from a patient treated with tofacitinib. The chain's CDR3 is CASSLAGAGSPLHF. In nucleotides, the CDR3 is TGTGCCAGCAGTTTAGCCGGGGCTGGTTCACCCCTCCACTTT.